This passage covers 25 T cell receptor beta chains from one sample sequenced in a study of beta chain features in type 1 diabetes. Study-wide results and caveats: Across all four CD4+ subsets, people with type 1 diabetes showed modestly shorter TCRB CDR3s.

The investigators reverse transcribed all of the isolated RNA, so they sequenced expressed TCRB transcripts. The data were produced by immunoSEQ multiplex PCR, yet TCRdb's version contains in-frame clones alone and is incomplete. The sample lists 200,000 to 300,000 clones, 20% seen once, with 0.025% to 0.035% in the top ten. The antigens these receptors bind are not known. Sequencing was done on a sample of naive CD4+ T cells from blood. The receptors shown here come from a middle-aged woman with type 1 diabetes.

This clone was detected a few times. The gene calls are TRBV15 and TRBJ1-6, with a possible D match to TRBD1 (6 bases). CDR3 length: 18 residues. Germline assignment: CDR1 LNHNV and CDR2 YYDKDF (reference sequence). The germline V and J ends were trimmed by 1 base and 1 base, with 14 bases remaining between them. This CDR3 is CATSRAPVQGSYNSPLHF. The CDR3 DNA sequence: TGTGCCACCAGCAGAGCTCCCGTCCAGGGGTCCTATAATTCACCCCTCCACTTT.

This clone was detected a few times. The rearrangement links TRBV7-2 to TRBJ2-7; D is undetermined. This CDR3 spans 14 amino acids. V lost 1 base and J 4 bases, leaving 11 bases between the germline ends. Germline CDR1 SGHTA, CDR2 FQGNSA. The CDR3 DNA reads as TGTGCCAGCAGCTTAGGCGCTCCTAAGTACGAGCAGTACTTC. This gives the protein CASSLGAPKYEQYF. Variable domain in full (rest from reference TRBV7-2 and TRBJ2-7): GAGVSQSPSNKVTEKGKDVELRCDPISGHTALYWYRQSLGQGLEFLIYFQGNSAPDKSGLPSDRFSAERTGGSVSTLTIQRTQQEDSAVYLCASSLGAPKYEQYFGPGTRLTVT.

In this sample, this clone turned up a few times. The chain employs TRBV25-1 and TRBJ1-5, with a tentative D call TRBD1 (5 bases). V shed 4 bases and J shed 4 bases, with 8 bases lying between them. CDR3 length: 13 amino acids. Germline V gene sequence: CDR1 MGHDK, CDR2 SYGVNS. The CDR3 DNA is TGTGCCAGCAGTGTGGGACTAAATCAGCCCCAGCATTTT. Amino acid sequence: CASSVGLNQPQHF.

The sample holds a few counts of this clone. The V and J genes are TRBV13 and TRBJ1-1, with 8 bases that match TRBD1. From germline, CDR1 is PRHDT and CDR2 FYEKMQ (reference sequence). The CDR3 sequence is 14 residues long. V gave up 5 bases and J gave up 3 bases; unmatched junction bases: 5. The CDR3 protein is CASSRLQGDTEAFF. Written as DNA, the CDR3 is TGTGCCAGCAGCCGATTACAGGGGGACACTGAAGCTTTCTTT. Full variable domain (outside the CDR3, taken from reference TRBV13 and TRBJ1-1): AAGVIQSPRHLIKEKRETATLKCYPIPRHDTVYWYQQGPGQDPQFLISFYEKMQSDKGSIPDRFSAQQFSDYHSELNMSSLELGDSALYFCASSRLQGDTEAFFGQGTRLTVV.

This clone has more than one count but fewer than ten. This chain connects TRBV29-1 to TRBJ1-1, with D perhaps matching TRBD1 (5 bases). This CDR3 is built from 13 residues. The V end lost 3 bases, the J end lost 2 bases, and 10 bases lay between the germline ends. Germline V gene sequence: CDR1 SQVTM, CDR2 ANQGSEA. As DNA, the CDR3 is TGCAGCGTTGATAGTAGGGGTAACACTGAAGCTTTCTTT. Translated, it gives CSVDSRGNTEAFF.

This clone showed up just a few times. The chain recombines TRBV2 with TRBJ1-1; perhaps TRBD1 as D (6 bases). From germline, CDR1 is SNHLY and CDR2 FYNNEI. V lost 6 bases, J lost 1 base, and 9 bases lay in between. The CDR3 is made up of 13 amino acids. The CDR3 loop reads CASRMGQNTEAFF. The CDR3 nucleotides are TGTGCCAGCAGGATGGGACAGAACACTGAAGCTTTCTTT.

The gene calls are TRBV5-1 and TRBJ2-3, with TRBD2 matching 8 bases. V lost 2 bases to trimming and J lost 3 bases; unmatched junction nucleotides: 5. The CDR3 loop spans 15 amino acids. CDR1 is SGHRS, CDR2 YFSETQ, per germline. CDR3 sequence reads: CASSLPRGGTDTQYF. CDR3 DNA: TGCGCCAGCAGCTTACCTCGGGGGGGGACAGATACGCAGTATTTT. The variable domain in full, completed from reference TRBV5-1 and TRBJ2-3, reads KAGVTQTPRYLIKTRGQQVTLSCSPISGHRSVSWYQQTPGQGLQFLFEYFSETQRNKGNFPGRFSGRQFSNSRSEMNVSTLELGDSALYLCASSLPRGGTDTQYFGPGTRLTVL.

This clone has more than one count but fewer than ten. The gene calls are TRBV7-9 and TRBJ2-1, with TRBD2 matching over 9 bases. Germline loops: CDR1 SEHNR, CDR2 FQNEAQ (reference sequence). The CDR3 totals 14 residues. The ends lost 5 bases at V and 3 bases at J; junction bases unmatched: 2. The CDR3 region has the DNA TGTGCCAGCAGCCAGACTAGCGGCTACAATGAGCAGTTCTTC. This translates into CASSQTSGYNEQFF.

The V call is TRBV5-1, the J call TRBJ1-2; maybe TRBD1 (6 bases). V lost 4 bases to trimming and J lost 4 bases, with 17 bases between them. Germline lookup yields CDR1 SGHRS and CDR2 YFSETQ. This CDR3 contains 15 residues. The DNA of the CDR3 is TGCGCCAGCAGCGGCGGTCTACAGGGACCCTATGGCTACACCTTC. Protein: CASSGGLQGPYGYTF.

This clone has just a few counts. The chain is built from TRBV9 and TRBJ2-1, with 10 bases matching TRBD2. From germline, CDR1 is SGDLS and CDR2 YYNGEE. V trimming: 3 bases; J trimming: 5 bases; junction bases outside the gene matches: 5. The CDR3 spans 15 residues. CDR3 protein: CASSGSGRENNEQFF. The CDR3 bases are TGTGCCAGCAGCGGAAGCGGGAGGGAAAACAATGAGCAGTTCTTC.

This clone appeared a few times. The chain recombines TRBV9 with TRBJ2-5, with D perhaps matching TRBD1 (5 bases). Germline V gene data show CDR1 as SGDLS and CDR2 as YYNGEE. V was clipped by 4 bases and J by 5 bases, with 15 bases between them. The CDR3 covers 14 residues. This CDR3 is CASSSRVVGETQYF. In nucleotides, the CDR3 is TGTGCCAGCAGCTCCAGGGTTGTGGGGGAGACCCAGTACTTC.

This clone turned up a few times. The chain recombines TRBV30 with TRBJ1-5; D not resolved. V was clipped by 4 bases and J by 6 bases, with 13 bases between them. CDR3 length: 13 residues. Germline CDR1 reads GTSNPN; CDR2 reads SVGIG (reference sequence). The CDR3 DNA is TGTGCCTGGATTGGCGAGGGCGGTCAGCCCCAGCATTTT. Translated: CAWIGEGGQPQHF. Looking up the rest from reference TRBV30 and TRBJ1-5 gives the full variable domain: SQTIHQWPATLVQPVGSPLSLECTVEGTSNPNLYWYRQAAGRGLQLLFYSVGIGQISSEVPQNLSASRPQDRQFILSSKKLLLSDSGFYLCAWIGEGGQPQHFGDGTRLSIL.

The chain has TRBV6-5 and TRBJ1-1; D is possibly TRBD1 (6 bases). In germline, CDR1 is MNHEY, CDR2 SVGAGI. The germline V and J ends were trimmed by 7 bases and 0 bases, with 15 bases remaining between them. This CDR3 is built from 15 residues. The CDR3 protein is CASTGGANVNTEAFF. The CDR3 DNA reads TGTGCCAGCACCGGGGGGGCGAACGTGAACACTGAAGCTTTCTTT.

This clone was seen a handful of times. The CDR3: CASSLPTVRTEAFF. CDR3 bases: TGCGCCAGCAGCTTGCCGACAGTGCGGACTGAAGCTTTCTTT. The chain joins TRBV5-1 to TRBJ1-1; D perhaps matches TRBD1 (5 bases). The V and J ends lost 1 base and 5 bases respectively, with 12 bases between them. The CDR3 contains 14 residues. Germline lookup yields CDR1 SGHRS and CDR2 YFSETQ.

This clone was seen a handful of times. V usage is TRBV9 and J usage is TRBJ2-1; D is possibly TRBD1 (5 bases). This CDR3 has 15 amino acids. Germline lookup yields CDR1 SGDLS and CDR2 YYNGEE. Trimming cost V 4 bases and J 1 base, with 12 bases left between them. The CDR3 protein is CASSLGATSYNEQFF. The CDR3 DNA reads TGTGCCAGCAGCCTAGGGGCTACTTCCTACAATGAGCAGTTCTTC. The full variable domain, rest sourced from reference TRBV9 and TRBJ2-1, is DSGVTQTPKHLITATGQRVTLRCSPRSGDLSVYWYQQSLDQGLQFLIQYYNGEERAKGNILERFSAQQFPDLHSELNLSSLELGDSALYFCASSLGATSYNEQFFGPGTRLTVL.

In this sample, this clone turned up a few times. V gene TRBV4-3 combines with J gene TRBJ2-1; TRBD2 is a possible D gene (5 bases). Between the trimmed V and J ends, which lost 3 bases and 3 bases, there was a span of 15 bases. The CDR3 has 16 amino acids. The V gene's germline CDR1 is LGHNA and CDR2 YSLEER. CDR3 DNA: TGCGCCAGCAGCCAGCGACCGGGGAGCGGCTACAATGAGCAGTTCTTC. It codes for CASSQRPGSGYNEQFF.

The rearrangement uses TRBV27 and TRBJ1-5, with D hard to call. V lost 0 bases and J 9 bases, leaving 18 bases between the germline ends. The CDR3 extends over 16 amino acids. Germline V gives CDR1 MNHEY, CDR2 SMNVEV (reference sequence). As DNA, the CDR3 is TGTGCCAGCAGTTTATCGTTTGCGGCTTCTCTCGGGCCCCAGCATTTT. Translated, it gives CASSLSFAASLGPQHF.

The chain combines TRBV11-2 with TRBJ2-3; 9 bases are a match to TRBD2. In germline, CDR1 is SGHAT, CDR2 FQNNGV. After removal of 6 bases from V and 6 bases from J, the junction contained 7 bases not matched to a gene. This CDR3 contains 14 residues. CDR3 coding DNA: TGTGCCAGCAGAACGGCGGGAGGGTCCGATACGCAGTATTTT. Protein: CASRTAGGSDTQYF.

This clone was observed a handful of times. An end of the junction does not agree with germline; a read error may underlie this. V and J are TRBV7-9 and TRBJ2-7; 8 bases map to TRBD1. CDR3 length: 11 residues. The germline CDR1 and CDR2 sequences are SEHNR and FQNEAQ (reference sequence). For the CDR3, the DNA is TGTGCCAGCAGCTTCTCACAGGGACAGGCCTTC. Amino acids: CASSFSQGQAF.

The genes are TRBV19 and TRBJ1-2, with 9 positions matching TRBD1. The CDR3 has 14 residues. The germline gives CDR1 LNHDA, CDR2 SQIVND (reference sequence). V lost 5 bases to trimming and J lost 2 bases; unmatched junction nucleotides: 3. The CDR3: CASSWDRANYGYTF. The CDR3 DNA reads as TGTGCCAGTAGTTGGGACAGGGCAAACTATGGCTACACCTTC.

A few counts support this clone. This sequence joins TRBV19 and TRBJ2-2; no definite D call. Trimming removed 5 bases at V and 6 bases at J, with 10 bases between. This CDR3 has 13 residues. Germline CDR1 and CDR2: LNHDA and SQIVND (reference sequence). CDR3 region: CASSDQDSGELFF. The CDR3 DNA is TGTGCCAGTAGTGATCAGGATTCCGGGGAGCTGTTTTTT. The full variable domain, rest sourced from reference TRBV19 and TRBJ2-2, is DGGITQSPKYLFRKEGQNVTLSCEQNLNHDAMYWYRQDPGQGLRLIYYSQIVNDFQKGDIAEGYSVSREKKESFPLTVTSAQKNPTAFYLCASSDQDSGELFFGEGSRLTVL.

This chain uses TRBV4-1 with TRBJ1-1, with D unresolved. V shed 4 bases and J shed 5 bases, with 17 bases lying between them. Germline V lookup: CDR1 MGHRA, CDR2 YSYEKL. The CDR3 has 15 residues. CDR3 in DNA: TGCGCCAGCAGCCGGTTTTGGACTATGGGGACTGAAGCTTTCTTT. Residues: CASSRFWTMGTEAFF.

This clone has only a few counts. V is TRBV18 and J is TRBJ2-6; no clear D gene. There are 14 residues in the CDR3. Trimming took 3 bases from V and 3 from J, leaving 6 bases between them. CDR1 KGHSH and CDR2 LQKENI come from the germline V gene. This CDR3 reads CASSPPNGANVLTF. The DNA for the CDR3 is TGTGCCAGCTCACCTCCAAATGGGGCCAACGTCCTGACTTTC.

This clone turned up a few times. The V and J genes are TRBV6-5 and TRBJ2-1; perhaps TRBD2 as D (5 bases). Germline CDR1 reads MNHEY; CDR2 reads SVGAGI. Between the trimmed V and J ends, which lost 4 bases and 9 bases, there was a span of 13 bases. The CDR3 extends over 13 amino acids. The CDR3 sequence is CASSSQDRGEQFF. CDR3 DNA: TGTGCCAGCAGTTCCCAGGACCGGGGTGAGCAGTTCTTC.

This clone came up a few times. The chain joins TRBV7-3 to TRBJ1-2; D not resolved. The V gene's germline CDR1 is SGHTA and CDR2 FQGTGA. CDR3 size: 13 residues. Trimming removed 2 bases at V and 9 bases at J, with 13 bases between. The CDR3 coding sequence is TGTGCCAGCAGCTTAGGCGGGAGTGCGAGCTACACCTTC. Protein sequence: CASSLGGSASYTF.